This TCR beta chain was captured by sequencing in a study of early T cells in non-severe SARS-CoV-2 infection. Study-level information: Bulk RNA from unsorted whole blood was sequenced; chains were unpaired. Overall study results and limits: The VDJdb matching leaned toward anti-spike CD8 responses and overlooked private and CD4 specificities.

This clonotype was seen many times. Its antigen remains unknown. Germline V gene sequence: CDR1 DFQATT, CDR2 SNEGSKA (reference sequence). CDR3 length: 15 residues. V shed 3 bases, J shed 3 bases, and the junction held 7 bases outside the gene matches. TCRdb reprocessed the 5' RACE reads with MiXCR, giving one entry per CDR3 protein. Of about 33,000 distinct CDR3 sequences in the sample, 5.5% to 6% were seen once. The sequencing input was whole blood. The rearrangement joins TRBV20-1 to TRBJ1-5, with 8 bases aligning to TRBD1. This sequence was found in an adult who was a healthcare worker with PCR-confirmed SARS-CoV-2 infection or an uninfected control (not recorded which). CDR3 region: CSASPGQEINQPQHF. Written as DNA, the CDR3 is TGCAGTGCTAGTCCGGGACAGGAGATCAATCAGCCCCAGCATTTT.